These 21 T cell receptor beta chains came from one sample sequenced in a study of vaccination and CD4 T cells after COVID-19. For these receptors, no antigen is known. The treatment here: roughly 11-day PBMC culture with coronavirus spike peptide pools or control peptides (ViraFEST assay). Oncomine TCR Beta short-read sequencing was applied to DNA from cultured CD4+ T cells. MiXCR was run by TCRdb on the PCR reads, yielding one entry per CDR3 protein. Of under 25,000 distinct CDR3 sequences listed, approximately 50% are singletons. The specimen sequenced was CD4+ T cells from blood, cultured in vitro. Receptor source: a human donor who had recovered from COVID-19.

The gene calls are TRBV20-1 and TRBJ2-2; D not certain. Germline V CDR1 and CDR2: DFQATT, SNEGSKA (reference sequence). The CDR3 extends over 15 amino acids. V lost 0 bases and J lost 1, with 9 bases in between. CDR3 bases: TGCAGTGCTAGAGATCCTCGTTTGAACACCGGGGAGCTGTTTTTT. It translates to CSARDPRLNTGELFF.

The rearrangement joins TRBV7-9 to TRBJ1-5, with D perhaps TRBD1 (5 bases). Per the germline V gene, CDR1 is SEHNR and CDR2 is FQNEAQ (reference sequence). The CDR3 consists of 15 residues. The V end was cut by 1 base, the J end by 1 base, with 8 bases between. The CDR3 loop reads CASSLVGDSNQPQHF. The CDR3 nucleotides are TGTGCCAGCAGCTTAGTGGGGGACAGCAATCAGCCCCAGCATTTT.

This clonotype has only a few counts. The gene calls are TRBV30 and TRBJ1-2; maybe TRBD1 (6 bases). The CDR3 contains 12 residues. Trimming stripped 2 bases from V and 6 bases from J, with 10 bases between. Germline CDR1 reads GTSNPN; CDR2 reads SVGIG (reference sequence). CDR3 bases: TGTGCCTGGAGTCCAGGGGTGGATGGCTACACCTTC. Its translation: CAWSPGVDGYTF.

This clonotype was seen more than once but under ten times. The chain is built from TRBV6-5 and TRBJ1-5; 7 bases align to TRBD1. This CDR3 spans 15 amino acids. V dropped 4 bases and J dropped 4; count of bases not matched to a gene: 7. Germline assignment: CDR1 MNHEY and CDR2 SVGAGI. The CDR3 is CASSFHGQENQPQHF. Written as DNA, the CDR3 is TGTGCCAGCAGTTTCCACGGACAGGAGAATCAGCCCCAGCATTTT.

The chain has TRBV2 and TRBJ1-5, with a weak D call TRBD1 (5 bases). The CDR3 is 14 amino acids. V lost 9 bases and J 7 bases, leaving 19 bases between the germline ends. Germline V lookup: CDR1 SNHLY, CDR2 FYNNEI. Here the CDR3 DNA reads TGTGCCAGTCAACTCCAGGGTGGGGGGCAGCCCCAGCATTTT. Its translation is CASQLQGGGQPQHF.

V usage is TRBV20-1 and J usage is TRBJ2-5; D is unclear. Germline lookup yields CDR1 DFQATT and CDR2 SNEGSKA (reference sequence). CDR3 length: 12 residues. V was trimmed by 3 bases and J by 4 bases, leaving 9 bases between them. The CDR3 DNA follows: TGCAGTGCTAGGGGCCGAGGAGAGACCCAGTACTTC. It specifies CSARGRGETQYF.

J is TRBJ1-2 and V is TRBV27; 11 bases align to TRBD1. Germline V gene data show CDR1 as MNHEY and CDR2 as SMNVEV (reference sequence). With 0 bases clipped from V and 4 bases from J, the junction kept 4 bases outside the gene matches. The CDR3 contains 16 residues. The CDR3 coding sequence is TGTGCCAGCAGTTTATCGGGACAGGGGGGGGTCTATGGCTACACCTTC. This sequence encodes CASSLSGQGGVYGYTF.

The J gene is TRBJ2-7, the V gene TRBV11-2, with 9 bases that match TRBD1. J lost 4 bases, V lost 0 bases, and 4 bases had no gene match. This CDR3 has 15 amino acids. CDR1 and CDR2 from the germline V gene are SGHAT and FQNNGV. CDR3 residues: CASSLETGGAYEQYF. CDR3 DNA sequence: TGTGCCAGCAGCTTAGAAACAGGGGGCGCGTACGAGCAGTACTTC.

The chain couples TRBV19 to TRBJ1-5; D gene ambiguous. Trimming took 0 bases from V and 9 from J, leaving 12 bases between them. This CDR3 is built from 14 residues. Germline V gene sequence: CDR1 LNHDA, CDR2 SQIVND (reference sequence). In DNA, the CDR3 is TGTGCCAGTAGTATAGATGCGGATTTGTGGCCCCAGCATTTT. Its protein product is CASSIDADLWPQHF.

J is TRBJ1-3 and V is TRBV7-2; D not certain. The length of the CDR3 is 13 residues. Germline CDR1 reads SGHTA; CDR2 reads FQGNSA. V shed 3 bases and J shed 2 bases, with 5 bases lying between them. The CDR3, as DNA: TGTGCCAGCAGCTTTGGGGCTGGAAACACCATATATTTT. Its protein is CASSFGAGNTIYF.

The chain carries TRBV14 and TRBJ2-5; D not certain. CDR1 is SGHDN, CDR2 FVKESK, per germline. Trimming stripped 4 bases from V and 1 base from J, with 13 bases between. This CDR3 comprises 15 residues. This chain's CDR3 is CASSRHPPFQETQYF. The CDR3 nucleotides read TGTGCCAGCAGCCGACACCCTCCCTTCCAAGAGACCCAGTACTTC.

The rearrangement joins TRBV7-9 to TRBJ1-1; 7 bases are shared with TRBD1. V shed 5 bases, J shed 0 bases, and the junction held 12 bases outside the gene matches. Per the germline V gene, CDR1 is SEHNR and CDR2 is FQNEAQ (reference sequence). The CDR3 extends over 17 amino acids. DNA for the CDR3: TGTGCCAGCAGCCTACTTTGGACAGGAGCGATGAACACTGAAGCTTTCTTT. It codes for CASSLLWTGAMNTEAFF.

The CDR3 bases are TGTGCCAGCAGTTCTAGCGGGACTTACGAGCAGTACTTC. Its protein is CASSSSGTYEQYF. This chain links TRBV6-5 with TRBJ2-7; the match to TRBD2 covers 9 bases. The CDR3 is 13 amino acids. The germline V gene encodes CDR1 MNHEY and CDR2 SVGAGI. V shed 4 bases, J shed 4 bases, and the junction held 2 bases outside the gene matches.

The V and J genes are TRBV6-1 and TRBJ1-1; no definite D call. The CDR3 consists of 10 residues. The V end lost 8 bases, the J end lost 11 bases, and 12 bases lay between the germline ends. CDR1 is MNHNS and CDR2 is SASEGT in the germline V gene. The CDR3 DNA sequence: TGTGCCAGCTTCGGTGCCAAGGCTTTCTTT. Protein sequence: CASFGAKAFF.

This clonotype was detected only a few times. The J gene is TRBJ2-3, the V gene TRBV20-1, with TRBD2 matching over 10 bases. Germline V gene data show CDR1 as DFQATT and CDR2 as SNEGSKA (reference sequence). This CDR3 region has 14 residues. V shed 7 bases and J 0 bases; nucleotides not matched to a gene: 4. CDR3 sequence reads: CSVNSGRSTDTQYF. CDR3 nucleotide sequence: TGCAGTGTAAATAGCGGGAGGAGCACAGATACGCAGTATTTT.

The rearrangement links TRBV6-2 or TRBV6-3 to TRBJ2-1, with D tentatively TRBD1 (6 bases). This CDR3 is built from 13 residues. Trimming removed 2 bases at V and 8 bases at J, with 10 bases between. The germline CDR1 and CDR2 sequences are MNHEY and SVGEGT. For the CDR3, the DNA is TGTGCCAGCAGTTACACACAGGGACATGAGCAGTTCTTC. Its protein is CASSYTQGHEQFF.

The chain carries TRBV6-1 and TRBJ1-2; TRBD1 agrees at 8 bases. The CDR3 length is 13 residues. Germline lookup yields CDR1 MNHNS and CDR2 SASEGT. V gave up 3 bases and J gave up 10 bases; unmatched junction bases: 7. CDR3 in DNA: TGTGCCAGCAGTGAGCCGGGACAGGCGATCTACACCTTC. Residues: CASSEPGQAIYTF.

The chain is built from TRBV6-2 or TRBV6-3 and TRBJ2-3; 14 bases are shared with TRBD2. This CDR3 is built from 15 residues. The ends lost 6 bases at V and 5 bases at J; junction bases unmatched: 4. The germline V gene has CDR1 MNHEY and CDR2 SVGEGT. The CDR3 is CASRGLAGVGDTQYF. In DNA form, the CDR3 reads TGTGCCAGCAGGGGACTAGCGGGAGTCGGAGATACGCAGTATTTT.

This chain connects TRBV7-3 to TRBJ2-2, with a possible D match to TRBD1 (6 bases). Germline V CDR1 and CDR2: SGHTA, FQGTGA. Trimming left V 5 bases short and J 1 base short, with 11 bases between. The CDR3 has 15 residues. CDR3 residues: CASSQTTGNTGELFF. In DNA, the CDR3 is TGTGCCAGCAGCCAAACGACAGGGAACACCGGGGAGCTGTTTTTT.

This clonotype was observed a handful of times. The chain couples TRBV20-1 to TRBJ2-2; the match to TRBD2 covers 10 bases. V was pared by 3 bases and J by 4 bases, with 2 bases of the junction left unmatched. Germline V gene sequence: CDR1 DFQATT, CDR2 SNEGSKA (reference sequence). This CDR3 has 14 amino acids. CDR3 protein: CSARASGSTGELFF. CDR3 in DNA: TGCAGTGCTAGGGCTAGCGGGAGCACCGGGGAGCTGTTTTTT.

The chain employs TRBV30 and TRBJ2-2; TRBD1 aligns across 7 bases. The CDR3 is 13 residues long. Per the germline V gene, CDR1 is GTSNPN and CDR2 is SVGIG (reference sequence). After removal of 4 bases from V and 6 bases from J, the junction contained 5 bases not matched to a gene. The CDR3 nucleotides read TGTGCCTGGAACAGGGGAGTATCCGGGGAGCTGTTTTTT. As protein: CAWNRGVSGELFF.